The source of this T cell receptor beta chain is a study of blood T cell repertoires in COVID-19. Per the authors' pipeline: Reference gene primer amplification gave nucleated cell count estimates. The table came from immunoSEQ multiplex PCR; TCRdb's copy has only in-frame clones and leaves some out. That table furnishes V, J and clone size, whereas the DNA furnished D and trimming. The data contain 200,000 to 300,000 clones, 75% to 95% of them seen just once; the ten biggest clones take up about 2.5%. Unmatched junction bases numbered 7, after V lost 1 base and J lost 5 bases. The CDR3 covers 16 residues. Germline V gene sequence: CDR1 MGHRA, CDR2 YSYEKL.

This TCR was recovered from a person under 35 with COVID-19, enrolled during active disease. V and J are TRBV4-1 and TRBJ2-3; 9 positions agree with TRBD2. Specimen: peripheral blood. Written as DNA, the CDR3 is TGCGCCAGCAGCCAAGGCCATCTAGCGGGAAAAGATACGCAGTATTTT. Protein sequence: CASSQGHLAGKDTQYF.